Here is one T cell receptor (beta chain) with its context. Its antigen is unknown. Positive CCR7 selection of CD45RO-negative cells yielded the naive CD8 cells, and terminally differentiated effector memory CD45RA+ cells were excluded. Donors included only healthy HIV-negative adults lacking recent acute infections or vaccinations. This sample was included in a study of shared clonotypes between healthy human individuals. Study-wide findings and caveats: What rarefaction showed was incomplete sorted-subset sequencing despite large depth. Richness estimates generally favored naive over memory subsets.

TCRdb keeps only in-frame clones here, not all; method: immunoSEQ multiplex PCR. Of approximately 2,000,000 clones detected, roughly 93% appear once; the ten largest clones hold more than 1.5%. Input material: naive CD8+ T cells from PBMCs. This clonotype was sampled from a young man in good health. Some clones in this sample may be carry-over from other donors' samples.

The CDR3: CASSLGWGVNTEAFF. CDR3 coding DNA: TGTGCCAGCAGCTTAGGGTGGGGAGTGAACACTGAAGCTTTCTTT. The rearrangement uses TRBV11-1 and TRBJ1-1; D is ambiguous. The CDR3 is 15 amino acids. Germline V lookup: CDR1 SGHAT, CDR2 FQDESV (reference sequence). V was shortened by 1 base and J by 0 bases, with 9 bases between the two germline ends. Full variable domain (rest looked up from reference TRBV11-1 and TRBJ1-1): EAEVAQSPRYKITEKSQAVAFWCDPISGHATLYWYRQILGQGPELLVQFQDESVVDDSQLPKDRFSAERLKGVDSTLKIQPAELGDSAMYLCASSLGWGVNTEAFFGQGTRLTVV.